Below, 10 T cell receptor beta chains from the same sample are listed, as sequenced in a study of T cell repertoires in cytomegalovirus infection. One entry per CDR3 protein, called by TCRdb with MiXCR from the reads. The data contain about 400,000 distinct CDR3 sequences, 15% to 20% of them seen just once; the ten biggest clones take up about 10%. Sequenced material: PBMCs. The receptor set was obtained from a human donor in good health (CMV status not recorded). Some clones in this sample may be carry-over from other donors' samples.

This clonotype showed up just a few times. A read error may produce the germline difference seen at one junction end. V gene TRBV12-3 or TRBV12-4 combines with J gene TRBJ2-1, with 10 bases that match TRBD2. This CDR3 contains 13 residues. The CDR3 DNA sequence: TGTGCCAGCAGCCCAACTAGCGGGGCTCCGCCCGGCTTC. Residues: CASSPTSGAPPGF.

In its sample, this clonotype was seen many times. In DNA form, the CDR3 reads TGTGCCAGCAGCTTAGCCGGGGGGGAGTACACCGGGGAGCTGTTTTTT. Its protein product is CASSLAGGEYTGELFF. The V call is TRBV7-6, the J call TRBJ2-2; 8 nucleotides agree with TRBD2. Trimming removed 0 bases from V and 3 bases from J; junction bases left unmatched: 3. Germline assignment: CDR1 SGHVS and CDR2 FNYEAQ. The CDR3 length is 16 residues.

This clonotype was counted ten times or more. The V and J genes are TRBV12-3 or TRBV12-4 and TRBJ1-1, with D perhaps matching TRBD1 (6 bases). The V end lost 7 bases, the J end lost 1 base, and 13 bases lay between the germline ends. CDR3 length equals 14 residues. CDR3 in DNA: TGTGCCAGCACCGGGGGACACTCGAACACTGAAGCTTTCTTT. Translation gives CASTGGHSNTEAFF.

The chain carries TRBV6-2 or TRBV6-3 and TRBJ2-1; no clear D. The CDR3 length is 16 residues. CDR1 and CDR2 (germline): MNHEY, SVGEGT. V lost 0 bases and J lost 4, with 13 bases in between. CDR3 sequence: CASSYSKRDPYNEQFF. CDR3 in DNA: TGTGCCAGCAGTTACTCGAAGAGAGACCCTTACAATGAGCAGTTCTTC.

This clonotype has just a few counts. The V and J genes are TRBV7-2 and TRBJ2-7; the D gene is possibly TRBD1 (6 bases). V was clipped by 3 bases and J by 9 bases, with 15 bases between them. The CDR3 is made up of 13 amino acids. Germline V gene lookup returns CDR1 SGHTA and CDR2 FQGNSA. CDR3 DNA sequence: TGTGCCAGCAGCTTCCGGCTAACCAGGGGGCAGTACTTC. This sequence encodes CASSFRLTRGQYF.

This clonotype has more than one count but fewer than ten. J is TRBJ2-1 and V is TRBV6-6, with 9 bases that match TRBD1. J gave up 4 bases and V 5 bases, and 9 bases lay outside the gene matches. Germline CDR1 reads MNHNY; CDR2 reads SVGAGI (reference sequence). The CDR3 totals 16 residues. CDR3 region: CASSTPTGGVYNEQFF. The CDR3 coding sequence is TGTGCCAGCAGTACTCCGACAGGGGGGGTGTACAATGAGCAGTTCTTC.

The chain couples TRBV7-9 to TRBJ2-1; TRBD2 matches at 12 bases. The germline gives CDR1 SEHNR, CDR2 FQNEAQ (reference sequence). V lost 5 bases and J lost 6; bases outside the gene matches: 5. There are 15 residues in the CDR3. CDR3 protein: CASSPTSGRPNEQFF. In DNA, the CDR3 is TGTGCCAGCAGCCCGACTAGCGGGAGACCCAATGAGCAGTTCTTC. Full variable domain (remainder filled in from reference TRBV7-9 and TRBJ2-1): DTGVSQNPRHKITKRGQNVTFRCDPISEHNRLYWYRQTLGQGPEFLTYFQNEAQLEKSRLLSDRFSAERPKGSFSTLEIQRTEQGDSAMYLCASSPTSGRPNEQFFGPGTRLTVL.

This clonotype occurred a few times. The genes are TRBV20-1 and TRBJ2-3, with TRBD2 matching 7 bases. CDR3 length: 18 residues. Germline V CDR1 and CDR2: DFQATT, SNEGSKA (reference sequence). V gave up 5 bases and J gave up 1 base; unmatched junction bases: 18. The CDR3 region is CSAAWGLAGDVGTDTQYF. The CDR3 nucleotides read TGCAGTGCTGCCTGGGGATTGGCGGGAGATGTTGGCACAGATACGCAGTATTTT.

This chain uses TRBV19 with TRBJ1-2; no reliable D call. Germline V gene data show CDR1 as LNHDA and CDR2 as SQIVND (reference sequence). V lost 3 bases, J lost 5 bases, and 7 bases lay in between. The CDR3 runs 12 residues. The CDR3 is CASSMVTYGYTF. CDR3 nucleotide sequence: TGTGCCAGTAGTATGGTTACTTATGGCTACACCTTC. Full variable domain (missing parts from reference TRBV19 and TRBJ1-2): DGGITQSPKYLFRKEGQNVTLSCEQNLNHDAMYWYRQDPGQGLRLIYYSQIVNDFQKGDIAEGYSVSREKKESFPLTVTSAQKNPTAFYLCASSMVTYGYTFGSGTRLTVV.

This clonotype was seen a few times. J is TRBJ1-4 and V is TRBV14, with a possible D match to TRBD1 (5 bases). This CDR3 comprises 12 residues. CDR1 and CDR2 (germline): SGHDN, FVKESK. V was trimmed by 4 bases and J by 14 bases, leaving 14 bases between them. The CDR3 region has the DNA TGTGCCAGCAGCCCGGGGCTAAGGAGCCTGTTTTTT. Its translation: CASSPGLRSLFF.